This T cell receptor beta chain derives from a study of shared clonotypes between healthy human individuals. Overall study context: Each donor's CD8 memory used one plate, CD8 naive two, each CD4 subset three. Whole-study results and caveats: Among the subsets, naive ones generally showed larger estimated richness than memory ones.

The donor cohort consisted entirely of Caucasian adults residing in Nashville, Tennessee. Negatively enriched CD4+ T cells were divided by CD45RA into naive and memory. Method: immunoSEQ multiplex PCR; TCRdb's copy keeps in-frame clones and lacks some. The sample lists nearly 1,000,000 clones; 76% were seen once. This clone has only one observation. The antigen is undetermined. The CDR3 has 15 residues. Germline assignment: CDR1 SNHLY and CDR2 FYNNEI. With 6 bases clipped from V and 2 bases from J, the junction kept 9 bases outside the gene matches. The J gene is TRBJ2-5, the V gene TRBV2; 7 bases are a match to TRBD1. Input material: memory CD4+ T cells sorted from blood. The subset denotes: CD45RA-negative fraction. This receptor was taken from a man aged 18-30 years in good health. The CDR3 nucleotides read TGTGCCAGCAGCTCGGGACAGACGATACAAGAGACCCAGTACTTC. This gives the protein CASSSGQTIQETQYF.